This TCR beta chain is from a study of blood T cell repertoires in COVID-19. Here immunoSEQ multiplex PCR was the method, and the copy in TCRdb shows in-frame clones only, minus some. The sample holds 250,000 to 300,000 clones, just over 90% seen once. Germline values: CDR1 MNHEY, CDR2 SVGAGI. V gave up 7 bases and J gave up 4 bases, with 10 bases separating them. The CDR3 runs 12 residues. Sequencing was done on a sample of peripheral blood. This receptor was taken from a woman aged 25 to 39 with COVID-19, enrolled during active disease. V usage is TRBV6-5 and J usage is TRBJ1-1; no definite D call. DNA for the CDR3: TGTGCCAGCAAGAGGTTGGCCACTGAAGCTTTCTTT. Translation: CASKRLATEAFF.